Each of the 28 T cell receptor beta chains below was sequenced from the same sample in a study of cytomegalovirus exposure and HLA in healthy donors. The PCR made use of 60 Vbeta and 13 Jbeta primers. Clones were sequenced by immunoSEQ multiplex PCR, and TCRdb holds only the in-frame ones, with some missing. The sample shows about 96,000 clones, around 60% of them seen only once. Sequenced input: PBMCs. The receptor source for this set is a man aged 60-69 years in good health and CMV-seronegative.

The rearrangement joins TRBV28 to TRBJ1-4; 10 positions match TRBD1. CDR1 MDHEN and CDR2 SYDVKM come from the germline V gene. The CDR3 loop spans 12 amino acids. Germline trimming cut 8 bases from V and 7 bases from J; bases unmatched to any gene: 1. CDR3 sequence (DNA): TGTGCCAGCGACAGGGGGCGTGAAAAACTGTTTTTT. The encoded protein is CASDRGREKLFF.

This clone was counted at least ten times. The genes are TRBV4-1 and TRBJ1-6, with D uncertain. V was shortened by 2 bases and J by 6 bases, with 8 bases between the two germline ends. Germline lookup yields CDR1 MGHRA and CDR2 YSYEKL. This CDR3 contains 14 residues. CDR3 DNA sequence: TGCGCCAGCAGCCAACGACTGGCTAATTCACCCCTCCACTTT. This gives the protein CASSQRLANSPLHF.

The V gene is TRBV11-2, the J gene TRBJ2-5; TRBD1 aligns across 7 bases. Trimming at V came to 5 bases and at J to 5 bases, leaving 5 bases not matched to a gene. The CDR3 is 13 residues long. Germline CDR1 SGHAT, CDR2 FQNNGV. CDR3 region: CASSATGKETQYF. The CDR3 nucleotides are TGTGCCAGCAGCGCGACAGGGAAGGAGACCCAGTACTTC. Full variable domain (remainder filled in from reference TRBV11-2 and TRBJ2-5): EAGVAQSPRYKIIEKRQSVAFWCNPISGHATLYWYQQILGQGPKLLIQFQNNGVVDDSQLPKDRFSAERLKGVDSTLKIQPAKLEDSAVYLCASSATGKETQYFGPGTRLLVL.

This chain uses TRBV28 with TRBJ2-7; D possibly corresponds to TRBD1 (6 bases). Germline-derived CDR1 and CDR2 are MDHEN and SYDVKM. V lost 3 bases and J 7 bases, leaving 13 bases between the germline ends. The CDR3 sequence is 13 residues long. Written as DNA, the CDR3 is TGTGCCAGCAGTTTGTCAGGGGCCAGAGAGCAGTACTTC. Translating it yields CASSLSGAREQYF.

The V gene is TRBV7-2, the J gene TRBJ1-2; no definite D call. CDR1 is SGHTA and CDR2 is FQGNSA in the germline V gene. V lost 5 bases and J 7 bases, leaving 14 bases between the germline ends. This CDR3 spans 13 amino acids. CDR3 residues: CASSGDNPLGYTF. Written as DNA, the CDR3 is TGTGCCAGCAGCGGCGACAACCCCCTTGGCTACACCTTC.

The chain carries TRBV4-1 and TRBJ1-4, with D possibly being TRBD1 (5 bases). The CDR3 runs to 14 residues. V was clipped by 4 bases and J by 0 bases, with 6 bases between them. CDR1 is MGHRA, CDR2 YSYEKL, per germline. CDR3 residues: CASSPRATNEKLFF. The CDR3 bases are TGCGCCAGCAGCCCCAGGGCAACTAATGAAAAACTGTTTTTT.

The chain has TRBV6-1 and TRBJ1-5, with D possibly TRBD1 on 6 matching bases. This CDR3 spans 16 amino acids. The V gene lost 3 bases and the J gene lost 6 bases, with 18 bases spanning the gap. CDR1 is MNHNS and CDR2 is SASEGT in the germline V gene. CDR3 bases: TGTGCCAGCAGTGAGATACAGGGCGAGGGGACTCAGCCCCAGCATTTT. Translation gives CASSEIQGEGTQPQHF.

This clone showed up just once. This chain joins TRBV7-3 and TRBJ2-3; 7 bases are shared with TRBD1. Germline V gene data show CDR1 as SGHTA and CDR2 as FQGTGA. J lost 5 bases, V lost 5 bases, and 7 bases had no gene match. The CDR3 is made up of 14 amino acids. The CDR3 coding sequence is TGTGCCAGCAGCCCCCAGGGGGTGGGAGATACGCAGTATTTT. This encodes CASSPQGVGDTQYF.

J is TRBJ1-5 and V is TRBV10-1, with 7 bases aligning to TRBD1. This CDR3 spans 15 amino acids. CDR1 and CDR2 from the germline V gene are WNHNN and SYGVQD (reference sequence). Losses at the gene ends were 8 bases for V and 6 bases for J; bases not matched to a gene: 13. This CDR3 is CASGEDRAILQPQHF. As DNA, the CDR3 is TGCGCCAGCGGGGAAGACAGGGCGATCCTTCAGCCCCAGCATTTT.

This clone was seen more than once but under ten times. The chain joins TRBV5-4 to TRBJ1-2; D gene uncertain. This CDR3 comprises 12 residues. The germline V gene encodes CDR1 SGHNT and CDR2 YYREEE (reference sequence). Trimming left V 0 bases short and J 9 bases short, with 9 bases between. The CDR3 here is CASSLEERSYTF. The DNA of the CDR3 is TGTGCCAGCAGCTTGGAGGAGCGGAGCTACACCTTC.

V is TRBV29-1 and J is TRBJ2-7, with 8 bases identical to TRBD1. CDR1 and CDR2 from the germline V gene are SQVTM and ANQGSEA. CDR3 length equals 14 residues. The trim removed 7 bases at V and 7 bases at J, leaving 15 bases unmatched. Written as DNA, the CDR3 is TGCAGCGCACGGCTCGGACAGGGCCTGGGGGAGCAGTACTTC. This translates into CSARLGQGLGEQYF.

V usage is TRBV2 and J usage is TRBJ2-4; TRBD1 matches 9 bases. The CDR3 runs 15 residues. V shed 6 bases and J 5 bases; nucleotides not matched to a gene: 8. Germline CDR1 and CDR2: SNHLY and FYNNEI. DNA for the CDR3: TGTGCCAGCAGGACTCTACAGGGGGCGGAAAACATTCAGTACTTC. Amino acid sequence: CASRTLQGAENIQYF.

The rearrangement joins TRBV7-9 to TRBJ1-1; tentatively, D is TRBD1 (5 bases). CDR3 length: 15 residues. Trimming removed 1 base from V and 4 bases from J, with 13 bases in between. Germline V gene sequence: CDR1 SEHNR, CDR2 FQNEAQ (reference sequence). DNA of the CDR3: TGTGCCAGCAGCTTAGATGGTCTAAGGGGCACTGAAGCTTTCTTT. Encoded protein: CASSLDGLRGTEAFF. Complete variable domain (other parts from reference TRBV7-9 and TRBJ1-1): DTGVSQNPRHKITKRGQNVTFRCDPISEHNRLYWYRQTLGQGPEFLTYFQNEAQLEKSRLLSDRFSAERPKGSFSTLEIQRTEQGDSAMYLCASSLDGLRGTEAFFGQGTRLTVV.

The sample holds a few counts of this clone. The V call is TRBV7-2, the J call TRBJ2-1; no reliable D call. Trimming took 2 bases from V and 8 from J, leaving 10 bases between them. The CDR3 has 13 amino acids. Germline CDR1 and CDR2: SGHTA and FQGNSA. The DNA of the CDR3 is TGTGCCAGCAGCTTACAGAATTTGCATGAGCAGTTCTTC. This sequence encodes CASSLQNLHEQFF.

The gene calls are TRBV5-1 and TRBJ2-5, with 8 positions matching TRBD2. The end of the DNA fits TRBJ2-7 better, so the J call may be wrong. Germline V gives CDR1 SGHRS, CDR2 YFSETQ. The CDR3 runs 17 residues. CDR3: CASSLGNAGGARGEQYF. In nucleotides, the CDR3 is TGCGCCAGCAGCTTGGGCAATGCGGGAGGAGCTCGGGGCGAGCAGTACTTC.

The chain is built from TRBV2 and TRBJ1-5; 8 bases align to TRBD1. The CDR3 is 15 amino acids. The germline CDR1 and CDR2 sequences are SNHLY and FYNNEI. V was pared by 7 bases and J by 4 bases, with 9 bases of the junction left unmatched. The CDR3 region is CASKSGQGWNQPQHF. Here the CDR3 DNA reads TGTGCCAGCAAATCAGGACAGGGATGGAATCAGCCCCAGCATTTT.

CDR3 in amino acids: CASSEVAGRGGYTF. The CDR3 nucleotides are TGTGCCAGCAGTGAAGTGGCAGGGAGGGGTGGCTACACCTTC. This chain connects TRBV6-1 to TRBJ1-2, with D perhaps TRBD1 (5 bases). CDR3 length: 14 residues. With 1 base removed from V and 7 bases from J, the gap between germline ends came to 13 bases. CDR1 and CDR2 (germline): MNHNS, SASEGT.

The CDR3 sequence: CASSSFSQPQHF. The CDR3 coding sequence is TGTGCCAGCAGCTCCTTTTCTCAGCCCCAGCATTTT. This chain uses TRBV6-6 with TRBJ1-5; D uncertain. CDR1 MNHNY and CDR2 SVGAGI come from the germline V gene (reference sequence). This CDR3 contains 12 residues. Trimming took off 6 bases at V and 6 bases at J, with 9 bases between the two ends.

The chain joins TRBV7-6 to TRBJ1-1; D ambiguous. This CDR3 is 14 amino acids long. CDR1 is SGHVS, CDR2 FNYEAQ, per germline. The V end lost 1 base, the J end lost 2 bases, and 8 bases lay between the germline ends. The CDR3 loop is CASSLGRSNTEAFF. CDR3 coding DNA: TGTGCCAGCAGCTTAGGTAGGAGTAACACTGAAGCTTTCTTT.

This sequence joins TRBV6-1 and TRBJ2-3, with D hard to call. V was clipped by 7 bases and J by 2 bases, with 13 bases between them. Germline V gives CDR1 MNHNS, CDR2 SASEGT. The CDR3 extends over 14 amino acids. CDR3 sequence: CASKFFRVTDTQYF. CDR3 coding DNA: TGTGCCAGCAAGTTTTTCCGAGTCACAGATACGCAGTATTTT.

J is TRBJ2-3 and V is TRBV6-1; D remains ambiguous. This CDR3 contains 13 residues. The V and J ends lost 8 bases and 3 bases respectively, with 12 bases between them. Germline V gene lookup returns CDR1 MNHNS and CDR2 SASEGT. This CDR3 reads CASETSETDTQYF. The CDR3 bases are TGTGCCAGCGAAACGAGCGAAACAGATACGCAGTATTTT.

This chain's CDR3 is CASTGTSGDNEQFF. The CDR3 DNA reads TGCGCCAGCACCGGGACTAGCGGGGACAATGAGCAGTTCTTC. The chain is built from TRBV5-1 and TRBJ2-1; TRBD2 matches 13 bases. This CDR3 contains 14 residues. V gave up 6 bases and J gave up 5 bases; unmatched junction bases: 2. Germline V gene lookup returns CDR1 SGHRS and CDR2 YFSETQ.

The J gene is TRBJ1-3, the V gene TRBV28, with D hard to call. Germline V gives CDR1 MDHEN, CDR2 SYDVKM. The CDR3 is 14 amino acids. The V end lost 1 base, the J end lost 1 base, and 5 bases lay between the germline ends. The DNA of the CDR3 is TGTGCCAGCAGTTTATACAGATCTGGAAACACCATATATTTT. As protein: CASSLYRSGNTIYF.

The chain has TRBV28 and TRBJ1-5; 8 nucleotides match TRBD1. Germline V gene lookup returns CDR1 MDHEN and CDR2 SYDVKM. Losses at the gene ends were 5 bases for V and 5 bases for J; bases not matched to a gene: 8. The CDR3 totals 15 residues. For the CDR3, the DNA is TGTGCCAGCAGTCCCGGACAGGGTTTTGATCAGCCCCAGCATTTT. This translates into CASSPGQGFDQPQHF.

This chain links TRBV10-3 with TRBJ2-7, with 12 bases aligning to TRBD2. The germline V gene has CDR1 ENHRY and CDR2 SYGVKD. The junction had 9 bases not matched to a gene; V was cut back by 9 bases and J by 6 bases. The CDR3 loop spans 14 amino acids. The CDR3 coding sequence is TGTGCCATTGGAACCGGACTAGCGGGGTCCGAGCAGTACTTC. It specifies CAIGTGLAGSEQYF.

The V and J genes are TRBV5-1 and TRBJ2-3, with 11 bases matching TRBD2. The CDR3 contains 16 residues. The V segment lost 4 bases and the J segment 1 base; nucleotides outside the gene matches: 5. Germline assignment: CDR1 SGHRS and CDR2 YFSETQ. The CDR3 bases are TGCGCCAGCAGCGTCCTAGCGGGGGGTCGCACAGATACGCAGTATTTT. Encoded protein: CASSVLAGGRTDTQYF.

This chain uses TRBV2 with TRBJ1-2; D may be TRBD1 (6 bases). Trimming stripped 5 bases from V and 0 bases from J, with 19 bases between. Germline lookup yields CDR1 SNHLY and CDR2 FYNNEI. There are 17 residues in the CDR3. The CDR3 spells CASSPADSRAANYGYTF. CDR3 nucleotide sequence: TGTGCCAGCAGTCCCGCGGACAGTCGAGCGGCTAACTATGGCTACACCTTC.

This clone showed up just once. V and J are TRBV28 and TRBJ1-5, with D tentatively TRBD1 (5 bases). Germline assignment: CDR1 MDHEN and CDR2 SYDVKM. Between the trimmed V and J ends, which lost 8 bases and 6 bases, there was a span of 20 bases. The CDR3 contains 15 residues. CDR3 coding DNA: TGTGCCAGCTTGGGTGGGGGGAATCCTAGTCAGCCCCAGCATTTT. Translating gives CASLGGGNPSQPQHF.